The sequence of this T cell receptor beta chain was determined in a study of Ad26.COV2.S vaccination and SARS-CoV-2 variants. Looking at the study overall: Vaccine-arm donor from the placebo-controlled COV1001 Ad26.COV2.S trial. Intramuscular Ad26.COV2.S doses were given once or twice, 56 days apart.

TCRdb keeps only in-frame clones here, not all; method: immunoSEQ multiplex PCR. This table has approximately 250,000 clones, roughly nine tenths appearing once. The ends were cut back, 7 bases at V and 5 bases at J, with 6 bases in the middle. The germline gives CDR1 SGHRS, CDR2 YFSETQ. This CDR3 has 10 residues. Of note for this clone: Its antigen is undetermined.

Treatment described: some 20 received Ad26.COV2.S at low or high dose, single or two shots; about 5 received placebo; per-sample allocation not given. Sample collection was performed on day 63 after the first vaccine or placebo injection. Overall study results and limits: Recipients of either vaccine or placebo displayed similar breadth of non-spike TCRs.

Sample: peripheral blood, taken in a trial of Ad26.COV2.S vaccine versus placebo. V is TRBV5-1 and J is TRBJ2-5; D remains unclear. This receptor was taken from a person aged 18-65 years who received the Ad26.COV2.S COVID-19 vaccine or a placebo. The CDR3 bases are TGCGCCAGCCAACATGAGACCCAGTACTTC. Its translation is CASQHETQYF.